This T cell receptor beta chain is from a study of patients and donors after allogeneic stem cell transplantation. This clonotype was found a few times. TCRdb re-derived calls from the RT-PCR reads in MiXCR, one entry per CDR3 protein. The sample holds 800,000 to 1,000,000 distinct CDR3 sequences, more than 15% seen once. With V trimmed by 0 bases and J by 5 bases, 4 bases remained unmatched. The CDR3 length is 15 residues. Germline CDR1 and CDR2: GTSNPN and SVGIG (reference sequence). Sequencing was carried out using blood, either unsorted or a sorted T cell fraction (not recorded which). The receptor's source is a human donor who was either an allogeneic HSCT recipient or a stem cell or donor lymphocyte infusion donor (not recorded which). It is not recorded whose cells these are; they may come from a transplant donor. V usage is TRBV30 and J usage is TRBJ2-1, with 10 positions matching TRBD2. The CDR3 coding sequence is TGTGCCTGGAGTGTAGTACTAGCGGGAAACAATGAGCAGTTCTTC. It yields the protein CAWSVVLAGNNEQFF.